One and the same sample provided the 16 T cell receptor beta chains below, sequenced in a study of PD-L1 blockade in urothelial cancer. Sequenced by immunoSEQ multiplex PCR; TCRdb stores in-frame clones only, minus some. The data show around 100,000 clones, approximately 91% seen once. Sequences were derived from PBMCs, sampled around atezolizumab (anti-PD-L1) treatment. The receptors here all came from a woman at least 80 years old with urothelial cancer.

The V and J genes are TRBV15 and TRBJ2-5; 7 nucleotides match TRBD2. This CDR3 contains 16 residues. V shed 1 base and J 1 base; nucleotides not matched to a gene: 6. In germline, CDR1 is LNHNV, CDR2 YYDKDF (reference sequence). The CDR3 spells CATSRASGRSQETQYF. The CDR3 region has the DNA TGTGCCACCAGCAGAGCATCCGGGAGGAGCCAAGAGACCCAGTACTTC.

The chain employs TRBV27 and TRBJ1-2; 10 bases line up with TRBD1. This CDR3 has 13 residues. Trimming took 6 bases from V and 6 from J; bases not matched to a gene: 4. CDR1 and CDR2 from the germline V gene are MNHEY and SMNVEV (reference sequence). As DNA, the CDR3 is TGTGCCAGCAGGACAGGGGGCAGTCATGGCTACACCTTC. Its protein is CASRTGGSHGYTF.

Here the CDR3 DNA reads TGTGCCAGCAGTGAGGGTAGCGGGGGTGAGCAGTTCTTC. It translates to CASSEGSGGEQFF. The chain links TRBV2 to TRBJ2-1; 9 positions match TRBD2. Germline CDR1 and CDR2: SNHLY and FYNNEI. Germline trimming cut 3 bases from V and 9 bases from J; bases unmatched to any gene: 3. The CDR3 loop spans 13 amino acids.

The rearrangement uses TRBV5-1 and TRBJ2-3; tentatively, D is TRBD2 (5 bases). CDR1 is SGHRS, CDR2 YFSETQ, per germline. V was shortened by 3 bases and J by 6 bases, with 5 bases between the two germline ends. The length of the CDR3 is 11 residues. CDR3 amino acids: CASSSGDTQYF. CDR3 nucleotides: TGCGCCAGCAGCTCGGGGGATACGCAGTATTTT.

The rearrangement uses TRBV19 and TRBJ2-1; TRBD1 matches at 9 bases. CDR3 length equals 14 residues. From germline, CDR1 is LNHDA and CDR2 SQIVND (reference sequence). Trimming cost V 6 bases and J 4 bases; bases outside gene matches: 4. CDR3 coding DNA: TGTGCCAGTAGCCCGGACAGGGGATACAATGAGCAGTTCTTC. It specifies CASSPDRGYNEQFF.

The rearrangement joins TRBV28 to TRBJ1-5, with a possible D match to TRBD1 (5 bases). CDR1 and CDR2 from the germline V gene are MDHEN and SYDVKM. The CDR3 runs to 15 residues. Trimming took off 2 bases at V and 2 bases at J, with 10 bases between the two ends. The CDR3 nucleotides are TGTGCCAGCAGTTTAGTTTCGGGGGGCAATCAGCCCCAGCATTTT. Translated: CASSLVSGGNQPQHF.

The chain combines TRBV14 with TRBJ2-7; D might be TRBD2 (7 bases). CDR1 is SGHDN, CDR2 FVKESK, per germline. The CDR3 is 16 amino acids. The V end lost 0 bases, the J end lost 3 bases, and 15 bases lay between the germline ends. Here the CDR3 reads CASSQDRGDNLYEQYF. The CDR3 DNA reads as TGTGCCAGCAGCCAAGATCGGGGGGACAACCTCTACGAGCAGTACTTC.

CDR3 bases: TGCGCCAGCAGCCTACAGGGGGCCACTACCTACGAGCAGTACTTC. Translated: CASSLQGATTYEQYF. The rearrangement uses TRBV5-1 and TRBJ2-7, with TRBD1 matching 9 bases. J lost 2 bases, V lost 4 bases, and 7 bases had no gene match. Germline V CDR1 and CDR2: SGHRS, YFSETQ. The CDR3 runs to 15 residues.

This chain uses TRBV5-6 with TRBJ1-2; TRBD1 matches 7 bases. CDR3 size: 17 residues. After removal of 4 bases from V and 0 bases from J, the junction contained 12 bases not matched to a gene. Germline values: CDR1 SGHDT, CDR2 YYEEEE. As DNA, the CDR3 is TGTGCCAGCAGCGTAAACCTACGGGACAGCTCTAACTATGGCTACACCTTC. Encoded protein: CASSVNLRDSSNYGYTF.

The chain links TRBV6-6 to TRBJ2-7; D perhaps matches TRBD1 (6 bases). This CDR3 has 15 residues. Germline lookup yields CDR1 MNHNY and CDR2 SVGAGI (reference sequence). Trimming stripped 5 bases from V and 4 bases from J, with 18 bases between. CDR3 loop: CASSTTGQTRYEQYF. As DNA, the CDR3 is TGTGCCAGCAGTACGACGGGACAAACGAGGTACGAGCAGTACTTC.

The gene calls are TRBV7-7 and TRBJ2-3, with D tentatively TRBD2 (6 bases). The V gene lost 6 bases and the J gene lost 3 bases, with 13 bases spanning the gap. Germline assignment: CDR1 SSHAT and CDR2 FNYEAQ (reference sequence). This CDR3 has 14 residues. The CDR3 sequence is CASSPGTVTDTQYF. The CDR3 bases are TGTGCCAGCAGTCCCGGGACTGTAACAGATACGCAGTATTTT. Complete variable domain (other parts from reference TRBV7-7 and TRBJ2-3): GAGVSQSPRYKVTKRGQDVTLRCDPISSHATLYWYQQALGQGPEFLTYFNYEAQPDKSGLPSDRFSAERPEGSISTLTIQRTEQRDSAMYRCASSPGTVTDTQYFGPGTRLTVL.

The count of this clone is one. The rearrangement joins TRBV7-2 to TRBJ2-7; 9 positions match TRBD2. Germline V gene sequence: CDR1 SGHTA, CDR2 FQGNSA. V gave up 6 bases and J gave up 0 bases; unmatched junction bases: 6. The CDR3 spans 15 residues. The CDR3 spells CASSRTSASSYEQYF. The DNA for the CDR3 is TGTGCCAGCAGTAGGACTAGCGCAAGCTCCTACGAGCAGTACTTC.

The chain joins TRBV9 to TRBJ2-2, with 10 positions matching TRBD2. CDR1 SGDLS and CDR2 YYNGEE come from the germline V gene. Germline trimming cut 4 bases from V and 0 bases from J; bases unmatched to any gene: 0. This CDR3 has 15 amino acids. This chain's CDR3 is CASSTSGANTGELFF. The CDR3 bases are TGTGCCAGCAGCACTAGCGGGGCGAACACCGGGGAGCTGTTTTTT.

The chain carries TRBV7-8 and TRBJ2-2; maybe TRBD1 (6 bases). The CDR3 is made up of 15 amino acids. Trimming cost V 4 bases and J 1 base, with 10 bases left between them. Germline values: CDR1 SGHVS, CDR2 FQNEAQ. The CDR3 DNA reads TGTGCCAGCAGCTCCAACAGGGTGAACACCGGGGAGCTGTTTTTT. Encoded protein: CASSSNRVNTGELFF.

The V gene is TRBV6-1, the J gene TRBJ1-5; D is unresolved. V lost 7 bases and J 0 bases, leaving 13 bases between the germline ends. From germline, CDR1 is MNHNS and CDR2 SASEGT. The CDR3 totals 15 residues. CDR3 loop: CASTKQQYSNQPQHF. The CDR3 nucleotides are TGTGCCAGCACGAAACAGCAATATAGCAATCAGCCCCAGCATTTT.

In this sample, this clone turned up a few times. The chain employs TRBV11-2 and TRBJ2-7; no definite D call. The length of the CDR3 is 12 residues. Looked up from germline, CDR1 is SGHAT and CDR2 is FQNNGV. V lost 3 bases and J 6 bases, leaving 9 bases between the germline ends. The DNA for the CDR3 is TGTGCCAGCAGCTTCCCTTTCTTCGAGCAGTACTTC. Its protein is CASSFPFFEQYF.